Included here is one TCR beta chain sequence, with context. The antigen remains undetermined. The repertoire was sequenced with immunoSEQ multiplex PCR; TCRdb's copy has only in-frame clones and lacks some. The table shows a few million clones, with more than 80% occurring only once. Donors comprised healthy HIV-negative adults lacking recent acute infections or vaccinations. The source of the sample is a study of shared clonotypes between healthy human individuals. Study conclusions and caveats: Expectations were that clonotype sharing among donors would be affected by sequencing depth.

CDR3 size: 13 residues. The trim removed 6 bases at V and 5 bases at J, leaving 6 bases unmatched. The V gene's germline CDR1 is MNHNS and CDR2 SASEGT. This receptor was taken from a man younger than 35 in good health. Sequenced material: naive CD4+ T cells sorted from blood. Subset described: CD45RA+ positively selected. The J gene is TRBJ1-2, the V gene TRBV6-1; 7 nucleotides match TRBD1. The DNA of the CDR3 is TGTGCCAGCAGCACCCGGGACAGTTATGGCTACACCTTC. Amino acid sequence: CASSTRDSYGYTF.